The 22 T cell receptor beta chains below were found in one sample sequenced in a study of T cells in Graves' hyperthyroidism and ophthalmopathy. Using RNA transcripts as the source, TCR beta CDR3 regions were amplified. The HTBI primer set drove a first-round RT-PCR of the TCR CDR3. One entry per CDR3 protein, called by TCRdb with MiXCR from the multiplex PCR reads. Of roughly 420,000 distinct CDR3 sequences in the sample, 15% to 19% were seen once. Sequenced: blood. Source of these receptors: a young woman with Graves' hyperthyroidism.

The chain combines TRBV20-1 with TRBJ2-5; 7 bases agree with TRBD2. The CDR3 runs to 16 residues. Trimming cost V 0 bases and J 4 bases; bases outside gene matches: 11. Germline assignment: CDR1 DFQATT and CDR2 SNEGSKA (reference sequence). The CDR3 DNA follows: TGCAGTGCTAGAGATGCGGGACTACCTTCTAGAGAGACCCAGTACTTC. This sequence encodes CSARDAGLPSRETQYF.

There are a few counts of this clonotype. The chain joins TRBV12-5 to TRBJ2-2; D call uncertain. V was pared by 0 bases and J by 1 base, with 9 bases between. Germline CDR1 and CDR2: LGHNT and FRNRAP. This CDR3 spans 16 amino acids. In DNA, the CDR3 is TGTGCTAGTGGTTTGGTAAACAAACTGAACACCGGGGAGCTGTTTTTT. Translating gives CASGLVNKLNTGELFF.

This clonotype has a count of ten or more. The J gene is TRBJ2-5, the V gene TRBV7-2; 7 bases are a match to TRBD1. Germline V gene sequence: CDR1 SGHTA, CDR2 FQGNSA. The CDR3 is 15 residues long. V gave up 4 bases and J gave up 4 bases; unmatched junction bases: 9. The CDR3 bases are TGTGCCAGCAGCTGGGCACAGGGGTTCGGAGAGACCCAGTACTTC. As protein: CASSWAQGFGETQYF.

This clonotype was detected a few times. The V and J genes are TRBV4-1 and TRBJ1-5; D is unclear. CDR1 is MGHRA and CDR2 is YSYEKL in the germline V gene. The V and J ends lost 0 bases and 7 bases respectively, with 13 bases between them. CDR3 length: 15 residues. CDR3 nucleotide sequence: TGCGCCAGCAGCCAAGATGTAGGGCCCGGCCAGCCCCAGCATTTT. Its translation: CASSQDVGPGQPQHF.

This clonotype was recorded a few times. V gene TRBV11-2 combines with J gene TRBJ2-7, with 8 nucleotides matching TRBD2. The CDR3 sequence is 15 residues long. With V trimmed by 5 bases and J by 4 bases, 10 bases remained unmatched. Per germline, CDR1 SGHAT and CDR2 FQNNGV. In DNA, the CDR3 is TGTGCCAGCAGCGAAAACCCAGGACTAGCTTACGAGCAGTACTTC. Translating gives CASSENPGLAYEQYF.

The chain employs TRBV6-4 and TRBJ1-1; no clear D. This CDR3 contains 17 residues. Germline-derived CDR1 and CDR2 are MRHNA and SNTAGT. Trimming pared 3 bases from V and 0 bases from J, leaving 17 bases between. The chain's CDR3 is CASSDLPTTTLNTEAFF. The CDR3 nucleotides read TGTGCCAGCAGTGATTTACCTACCACGACCTTGAACACTGAAGCTTTCTTT.

The chain combines TRBV4-1 with TRBJ2-5; D gene unclear. The CDR3 is 16 amino acids. Trimming took 0 bases from V and 5 from J, leaving 16 bases between them. The germline CDR1 and CDR2 sequences are MGHRA and YSYEKL. CDR3 loop: CASSQDSMWGEETQYF. In DNA form, the CDR3 reads TGCGCCAGCAGCCAAGATTCGATGTGGGGTGAGGAGACCCAGTACTTC.

The chain is built from TRBV20-1 and TRBJ2-3; 11 nucleotides align to TRBD2. V lost 3 bases to trimming and J lost 11 bases; unmatched junction nucleotides: 13. The CDR3 sequence is 15 residues long. The germline V gene encodes CDR1 DFQATT and CDR2 SNEGSKA (reference sequence). CDR3 region: CSASFGLAGGSRQYF. CDR3 coding DNA: TGCAGTGCTAGCTTCGGACTAGCGGGTGGCAGCAGGCAGTATTTT.

The rearrangement links TRBV5-1 to TRBJ1-1; D is perhaps TRBD1 (5 bases). Germline CDR1 is SGHRS and CDR2 is YFSETQ. Trimming removed 2 bases from V and 0 bases from J, with 20 bases in between. The CDR3 sequence is 18 residues long. The CDR3 DNA sequence: TGCGCCAGCAGCTTTTCACCAGGGTTGGGTTTAGTGAACACTGAAGCTTTCTTT. Protein product: CASSFSPGLGLVNTEAFF.

The table lists this clonotype with many counts. The chain combines TRBV20-1 with TRBJ2-5, with TRBD1 identical over 10 bases. CDR1 is DFQATT, CDR2 SNEGSKA, per germline (reference sequence). The junction had 8 bases not matched to a gene; V was cut back by 5 bases and J by 2 bases. This CDR3 is built from 15 residues. The CDR3 sequence: CSALGTGAHQETQYF. CDR3 nucleotide sequence: TGCAGTGCTCTTGGGACAGGGGCCCATCAAGAGACCCAGTACTTC.

The gene calls are TRBV27 and TRBJ2-3; TRBD2 matches 11 bases. Trimming cost V 8 bases and J 2 bases; bases outside gene matches: 12. Germline CDR1 MNHEY, CDR2 SMNVEV (reference sequence). The CDR3 is 17 amino acids. The CDR3 here is CASSTEGTSGYTDTQYF. CDR3 coding DNA: TGTGCCAGCTCTACCGAGGGGACTAGCGGTTACACAGATACGCAGTATTTT.

V usage is TRBV7-2 and J usage is TRBJ1-2, with 9 nucleotides matching TRBD1. CDR3 length equals 17 residues. Germline-derived CDR1 and CDR2 are SGHTA and FQGNSA. V lost 4 bases, J lost 2 bases, and 11 bases stayed unmatched. CDR3 region: CASSSHPGTGWNYGYTF. CDR3 bases: TGTGCCAGCAGCTCCCACCCCGGGACAGGGTGGAACTATGGCTACACCTTC.

The chain joins TRBV9 to TRBJ1-3, with D unresolved. V was cut by 3 bases and J by 4 bases, with 11 bases left in between. Germline CDR1 SGDLS, CDR2 YYNGEE. CDR3 length equals 14 residues. The CDR3 spells CASSAEGRGNTIYF. DNA of the CDR3: TGTGCCAGCAGCGCCGAGGGCCGCGGAAACACCATATATTTT.

The gene calls are TRBV18 and TRBJ2-2; D gene ambiguous. Germline lookup yields CDR1 KGHSH and CDR2 LQKENI. The V gene lost 1 base and the J gene lost 8 bases, with 5 bases spanning the gap. The CDR3 runs to 12 residues. DNA for the CDR3: TGTGCCAGCTCACCACGTTATGGGGAGCTGTTTTTT. Protein product: CASSPRYGELFF.

Comment on this clonotype: A much bigger clone sits one base away, suggesting this may be a read error. The chain couples TRBV7-2 to TRBJ2-5; D perhaps matches TRBD1 (5 bases). CDR1 and CDR2 from the germline V gene are SGHTA and FQGNSA. This CDR3 comprises 14 residues. V was pared by 3 bases and J by 4 bases, with 12 bases between. The CDR3 here is CASSFADSTETQYF. In nucleotides, the CDR3 is TGTGCCAGCAGCTTTGCAGACAGCACAGAGACCCAGTACTTC. The whole variable domain, remainder taken from reference TRBV7-2 and TRBJ2-5, is GAGVSQSPSNKVTEKGKDVELRCDPISGHTALYWYRQSLGQGLEFLIYFQGNSAPDKSGLPSDRFSAERTGGSVSTLTIQRTQQEDSAVYLCASSFADSTETQYFGPGTRLLVL.

This clonotype was recorded many times. The V call is TRBV28, the J call TRBJ1-1; no clear D gene. Germline V CDR1 and CDR2: MDHEN, SYDVKM. V lost 3 bases and J 6 bases, leaving 14 bases between the germline ends. This CDR3 has 14 residues. The CDR3 DNA is TGTGCCAGCAGTTTTTTTGGGGTCGGACCTGAAGCTTTCTTT. This encodes CASSFFGVGPEAFF.

The chain is built from TRBV4-1 and TRBJ2-7; 10 bases line up with TRBD2. Looked up from germline, CDR1 is MGHRA and CDR2 is YSYEKL. The CDR3 has 16 amino acids. The junction had 7 bases not matched to a gene; V was cut back by 2 bases and J by 3 bases. DNA for the CDR3: TGCGCCAGCAGCCAACAGGGGACTAGCGCATACTACGAGCAGTACTTC. This codes for CASSQQGTSAYYEQYF.

This clonotype appeared many times. The J gene is TRBJ2-5, the V gene TRBV3-1; D may be TRBD2 (5 bases). The germline gives CDR1 LGHDT, CDR2 YNNKEL (reference sequence). The CDR3 length is 12 residues. V lost 5 bases, J lost 9 bases, and 13 bases lay in between. The CDR3 DNA reads TGTGCCAGCAGCGAGTCACGGCGGGCCCAGTACTTC. Amino acid sequence: CASSESRRAQYF.

This clonotype was seen ten or more times. V gene TRBV5-1 combines with J gene TRBJ2-7, with unresolved D. Between the trimmed V and J ends, which lost 2 bases and 2 bases, there was a span of 14 bases. Germline V gene lookup returns CDR1 SGHRS and CDR2 YFSETQ. The CDR3 is 15 amino acids. CDR3 loop: CASSLSLTIPYEQYF. CDR3 nucleotides: TGCGCCAGCAGCTTATCACTCACCATTCCCTACGAGCAGTACTTC.

A word on this clonotype: Since a much larger clone is just one base distant, this may be a read error. The chain carries TRBV29-1 and TRBJ2-3; 7 bases agree with TRBD2. Germline CDR1 reads SQVTM; CDR2 reads ANQGSEA. The CDR3 sequence is 13 residues long. CDR3 DNA: TGCAGCGTTGTAGGGCTAGCGGCGAGTACGCAGTGTTTT. Translated: CSVVGLAASTQCF.

This clonotype turned up a few times. The chain is built from TRBV20-1 and TRBJ2-4; no clear D. The CDR3 spans 12 residues. Trimming removed 6 bases from V and 0 bases from J, with 6 bases in between. Germline V gene sequence: CDR1 DFQATT, CDR2 SNEGSKA (reference sequence). As DNA, the CDR3 is TGCAGTGCCATCTTAGCCAAAAACATTCAGTACTTC. It specifies CSAILAKNIQYF.

In this sample, this clonotype turned up many times. The chain has TRBV5-1 and TRBJ1-5; D unresolved. The V end was cut by 0 bases, the J end by 4 bases, with 11 bases between. The germline CDR1 and CDR2 sequences are SGHRS and YFSETQ. This CDR3 is built from 15 residues. CDR3 sequence reads: CASSLGTVGNQPQHF. The CDR3 DNA follows: TGCGCCAGCAGCTTGGGGACCGTCGGAAATCAGCCCCAGCATTTT.